This T cell receptor beta chain derives from a study of PD-L1 blockade in urothelial cancer. Across the whole study: Analyses were performed on blood at 3 weeks after treatment start (the second dose) and at 6 weeks. Blood gave a median approximately 140,000 T cells. Points from the study as a whole: Where pretreatment blood TCR clonality fell below the median, better survival was predicted.

Regarding this clone: What it binds is unknown.

Sample time point: pretreatment peripheral blood. This CDR3 has 18 amino acids. Per germline, CDR1 MNHEY and CDR2 SMNVEV (reference sequence). V was pared by 2 bases and J by 0 bases, with 8 bases of the junction left unmatched. The templates were synthetic TCR analogs, and they were spiked into each PCR. Produced via immunoSEQ multiplex PCR; TCRdb's table is partial and in-frame only. Among some 16,000 clones listed, about 91% were seen once. The genes are TRBV27 and TRBJ2-2; 8 positions agree with TRBD2. Source: PBMCs, taken around atezolizumab (anti-PD-L1) treatment. The sequence came from a man between 65 and 85 years old with urothelial cancer. The CDR3 region has the DNA TGTGCCAGCAGTTTAGGTATGCGGGGGGCTTCGAACACCGGGGAGCTGTTTTTT. As protein: CASSLGMRGASNTGELFF.